This T cell receptor beta chain is from a study of neurological immune-mediated disorders. Study context: There were around 34 multiple sclerosis patients; approximately 31 were relapsing-remitting and 3 were secondary progressive.

Many counts were recorded for this clonotype. This CDR3 comprises 11 residues. V was pared by 2 bases and J by 6 bases, with 5 bases between. CDR1 is SNHLY and CDR2 is FYNNEI in the germline V gene. TCRdb re-called the 5' RACE reads with MiXCR, one entry per CDR3 protein. The sample yields under 75,000 distinct CDR3 sequences, under 3.5% seen once. Sequencing input: PBMCs. The V gene is TRBV2, the J gene TRBJ2-7; D is undetermined. The clonotype was recovered from an older woman with multiple sclerosis. The CDR3 nucleotides read TGTGCCAGCAGTGAAAACTCCGAGCAGTACTTC. Translation gives CASSENSEQYF.